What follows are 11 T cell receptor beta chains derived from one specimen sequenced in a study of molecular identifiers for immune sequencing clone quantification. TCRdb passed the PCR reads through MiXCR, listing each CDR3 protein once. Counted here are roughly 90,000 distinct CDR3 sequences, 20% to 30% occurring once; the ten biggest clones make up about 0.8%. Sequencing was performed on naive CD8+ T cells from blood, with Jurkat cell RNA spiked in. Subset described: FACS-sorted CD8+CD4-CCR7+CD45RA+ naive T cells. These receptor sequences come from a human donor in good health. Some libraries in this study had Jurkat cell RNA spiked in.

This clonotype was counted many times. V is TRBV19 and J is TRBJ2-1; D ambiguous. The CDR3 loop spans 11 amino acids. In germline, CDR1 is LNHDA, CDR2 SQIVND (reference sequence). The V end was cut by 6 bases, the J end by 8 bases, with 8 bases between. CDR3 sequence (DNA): TGTGCCAGTAGCCATACGGATGAGCAGTTCTTC. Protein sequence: CASSHTDEQFF. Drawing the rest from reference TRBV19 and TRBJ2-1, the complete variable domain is DGGITQSPKYLFRKEGQNVTLSCEQNLNHDAMYWYRQDPGQGLRLIYYSQIVNDFQKGDIAEGYSVSREKKESFPLTVTSAQKNPTAFYLCASSHTDEQFFGPGTRLTVL.

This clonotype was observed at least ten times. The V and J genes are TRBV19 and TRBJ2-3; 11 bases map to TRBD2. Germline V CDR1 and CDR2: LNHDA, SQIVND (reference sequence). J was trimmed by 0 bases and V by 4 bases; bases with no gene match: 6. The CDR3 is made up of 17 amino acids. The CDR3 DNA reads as TGTGCCAGTAGTACGGGGACTAGCGGAATGAGCACAGATACGCAGTATTTT. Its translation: CASSTGTSGMSTDTQYF.

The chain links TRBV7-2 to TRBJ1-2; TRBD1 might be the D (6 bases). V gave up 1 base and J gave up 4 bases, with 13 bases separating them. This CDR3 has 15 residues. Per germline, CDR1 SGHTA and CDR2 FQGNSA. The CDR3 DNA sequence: TGTGCCAGCAGCTTAGGCAGGGGCCAGGGCTATGGCTACACCTTC. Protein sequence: CASSLGRGQGYGYTF.

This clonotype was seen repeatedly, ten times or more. The CDR3 sequence is CSVAGTDRFEAFF. The CDR3 bases are TGCAGCGTTGCAGGGACAGACCGCTTTGAAGCTTTCTTT. The rearrangement links TRBV29-1 to TRBJ1-1, with 7 bases aligning to TRBD1. V gave up 4 bases and J gave up 7 bases; unmatched junction bases: 9. This CDR3 comprises 13 residues. Germline assignment: CDR1 SQVTM and CDR2 ANQGSEA.

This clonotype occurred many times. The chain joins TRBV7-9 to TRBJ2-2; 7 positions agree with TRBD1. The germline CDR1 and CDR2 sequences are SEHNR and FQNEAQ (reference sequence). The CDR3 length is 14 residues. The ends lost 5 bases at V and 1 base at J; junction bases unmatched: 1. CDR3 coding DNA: TGTGCCAGCAGCGGGGACAGGAACACCGGGGAGCTGTTTTTT. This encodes CASSGDRNTGELFF.

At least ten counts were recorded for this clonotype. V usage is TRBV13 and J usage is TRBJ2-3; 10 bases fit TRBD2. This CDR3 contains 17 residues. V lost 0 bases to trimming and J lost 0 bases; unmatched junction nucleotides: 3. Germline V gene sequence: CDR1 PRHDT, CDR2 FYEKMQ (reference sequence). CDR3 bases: TGTGCCAGCAGCTTAGGAGCGGGGGGGACTAGCACAGATACGCAGTATTTT. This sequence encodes CASSLGAGGTSTDTQYF.

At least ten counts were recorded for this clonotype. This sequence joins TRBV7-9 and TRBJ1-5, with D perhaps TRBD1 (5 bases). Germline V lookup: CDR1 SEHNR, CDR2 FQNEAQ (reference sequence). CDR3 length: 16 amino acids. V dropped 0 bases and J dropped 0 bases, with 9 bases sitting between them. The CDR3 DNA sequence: TGTGCCAGCAGCTTAGCGCTAAGGGGTAGCAATCAGCCCCAGCATTTT. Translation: CASSLALRGSNQPQHF.

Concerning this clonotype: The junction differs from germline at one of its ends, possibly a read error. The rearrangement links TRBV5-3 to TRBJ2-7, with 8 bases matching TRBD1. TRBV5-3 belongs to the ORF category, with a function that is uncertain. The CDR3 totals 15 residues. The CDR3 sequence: CASSFQGANSYAQSF. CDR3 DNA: TGTGCCAGCAGCTTCCAGGGGGCTAATTCCTACGCGCAGTCCTTC.

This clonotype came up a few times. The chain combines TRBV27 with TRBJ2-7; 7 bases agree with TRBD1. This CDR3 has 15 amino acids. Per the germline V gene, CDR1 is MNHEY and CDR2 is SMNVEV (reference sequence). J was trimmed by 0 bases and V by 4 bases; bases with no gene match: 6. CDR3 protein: CASSSGTASSYEQYF. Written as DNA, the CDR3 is TGTGCCAGCAGTTCCGGGACAGCTTCCTCCTACGAGCAGTACTTC.

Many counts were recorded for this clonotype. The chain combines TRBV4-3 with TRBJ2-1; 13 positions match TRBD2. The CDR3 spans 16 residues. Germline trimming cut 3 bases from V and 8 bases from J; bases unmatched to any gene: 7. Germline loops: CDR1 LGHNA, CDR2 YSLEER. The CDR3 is CASSHGLAGVEDEQFF. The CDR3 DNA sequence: TGCGCCAGCAGCCACGGACTAGCGGGGGTCGAGGATGAGCAGTTCTTC.

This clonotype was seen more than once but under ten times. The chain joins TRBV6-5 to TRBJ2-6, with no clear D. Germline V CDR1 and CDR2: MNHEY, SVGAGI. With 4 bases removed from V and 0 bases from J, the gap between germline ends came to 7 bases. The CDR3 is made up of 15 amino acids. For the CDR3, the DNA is TGTGCCAGCAGTTCCCTCGACTCTGGGGCCAACGTCCTGACTTTC. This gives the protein CASSSLDSGANVLTF.